This TCR beta chain is drawn from a study of T-cell memory formation after mild COVID-19. The overall study: TCR clusters largely stayed donor specific.

5'RACE, which relied on constant-segment primers, yielded TCR alpha and TCR beta cDNA libraries carrying sample barcodes and UMIs. TCRdb re-derived calls from the 5' RACE reads in MiXCR, one entry per CDR3 protein. Among approximately 430,000 distinct CDR3 sequences listed, roughly a quarter were seen once. The V and J ends lost 4 bases and 4 bases respectively, with 19 bases between them. The CDR3 contains 15 residues. The germline gives CDR1 SQVTM, CDR2 ANQGSEA. Material for sequencing was PBMCs or a T cell subset sorted from them (not recorded which). This sequence originates from an adult woman who had mild COVID-19 (a few samples of this study predate the infection). Cell type and time point are not known. The rearrangement joins TRBV29-1 to TRBJ1-1, with D unresolved. CDR3 sequence (DNA): TGCAGCGTTGGTCGGGGAGGAGCGCCGACCACTGAAGCTTTCTTT. Translating it yields CSVGRGGAPTTEAFF.